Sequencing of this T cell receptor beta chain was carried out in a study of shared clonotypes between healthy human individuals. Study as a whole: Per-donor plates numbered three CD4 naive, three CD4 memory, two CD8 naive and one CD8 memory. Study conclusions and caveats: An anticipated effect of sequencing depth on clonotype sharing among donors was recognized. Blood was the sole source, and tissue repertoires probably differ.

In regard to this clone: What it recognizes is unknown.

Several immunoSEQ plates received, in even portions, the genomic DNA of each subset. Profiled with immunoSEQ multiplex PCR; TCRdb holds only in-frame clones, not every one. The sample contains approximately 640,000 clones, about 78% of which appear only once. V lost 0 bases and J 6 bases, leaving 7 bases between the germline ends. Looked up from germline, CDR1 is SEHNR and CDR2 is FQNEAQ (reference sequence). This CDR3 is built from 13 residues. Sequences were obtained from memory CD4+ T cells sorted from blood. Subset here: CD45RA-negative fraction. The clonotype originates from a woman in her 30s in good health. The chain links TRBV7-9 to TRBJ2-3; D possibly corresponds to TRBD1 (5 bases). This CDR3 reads CASSLAGVDTQYF. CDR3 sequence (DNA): TGTGCCAGCAGCTTAGCAGGGGTGGATACGCAGTATTTT.